The clone carrying this T cell receptor beta chain turned up a few times. Genomic DNA served as template for TCR beta VDJ and CDR3 profiling. Each CDR3 protein is one row after TCRdb ran MiXCR on the reads. This table has 150,000 to 200,000 distinct CDR3 sequences, 64% appearing once. The data are from a study of CD8+CD57+ T cells in acquired aplastic anemia. The overall study: When averaged, DNA from sorted CD4+ and CD8+ cells came to approximately 3.2 ug.

From germline, CDR1 is SGHTA and CDR2 FQGNSA. V shed 3 bases and J shed 2 bases, with 13 bases lying between them. The CDR3 loop spans 15 amino acids. This chain uses TRBV7-2 with TRBJ2-5, with a possible D match to TRBD1 (5 bases). What was sequenced was sorted CD4+, CD8+, or CD8+CD57+ T cells (not recorded which) from PBMCs. The TCR sequence derives from a human donor with severe aplastic anemia or a healthy control (not recorded which). DNA of the CDR3: TGTGCCAGCAGCTTTAGCAGGGAAAAGCAAGAGACCCAGTACTTC. It yields the protein CASSFSREKQETQYF.